This T cell receptor (beta chain) is drawn from a study of T cell responses to AZD1222 COVID-19 vaccine (dated by TCRdb to the early 2020s). For the study in its entirety: TCR sequencing covered some 250 trial participants: about 210 given two doses of AZD1222 and about 26 given two doses of MenACWY control vaccine. Trial participants were enrolled by age into subgroups of 18-55, 56-69 and 70-plus years, and roughly 150, 30 and 60 TCR-sequenced participants, respectively, were included in these subgroups.

From a lookup of the germline V gene, CDR1 and CDR2 are MDHEN and SYDVKM. The trim is 3 bases for V and 1 base for J, with a gap of 18 bases between the germline ends. From the cysteine up to the phenylalanine, the CDR3 has a length of 17 residues. The sequence is cut down to CDR3 DNA, 51 bases in frame from base 1. This clone was recorded once. The specificity of this receptor is unknown. Base qualities were left out, and no much larger clone turns up one base away. The CDR3 regions of human TCRbeta chains were subjected to immunosequencing. In the authors' own workflow: TCRs in the repertoires were matched against a reference library of SARS-CoV-2-specific TCRs that had been generated with the MIRA antigen-specificity platform. Breadth was defined as the fraction of unique TCRs that were SARS-CoV-2-associated, and depth was defined as the fraction of total T cells that were SARS-CoV-2-associated. Each spike-specific TCR was assigned to its reactive spike region and to a CD4 or CD8 class using the MIRA data. Log10-transformed breadth and depth values were compared by one-way ANOVA with Sidak's multiple comparisons tests. The immuneACCESS repertoire file appears here via TCRdb, limited to in-frame rearrangements. These files lack a portion of the clones; in checked studies, under half of the deficit traces to unresolved V genes, and the cause of the others is not known. V, J and clone size were drawn from that table, and D and trimming were deduced from the DNA. The sample table contains 100,000 to 150,000 clones; only one count was recorded for around nine tenths of them. 0.85% to 1.3% of the sample comes from the top ten.

Reading the label with the study, this specimen's time point is: about 28 days (+/-7) after the second vaccine dose. AZD1222 recipients with second doses at about 4 weeks or about 12 weeks were pooled, because spike-specific TCR depth and breadth did not differ between schedules. Samples from vaccinated people were obtained from the UK trials COV001 and COV002, which included a single-blind randomized controlled phase 2/3 trial of AZD1222 (ChAdOx1 nCoV-19) in healthy adults. For TCRbeta chain sequencing, PBMC samples were collected from trial participants at day 0 and at day 28 after the second dose. The paper's findings and limits, for the study overall: After two AZD1222 doses, spike-specific TCR breadth and depth were significantly higher than at day 0 and than in MenACWY recipients. Reportedly, close to half of the unique spike-specific TCRs recognized epitopes lying outside the regions that are mutated in the B.1.351 and B.1.1.7 variants. Because no samples from the day 14 peak response were available, repertoires could be characterized only after the peak T cell response. In the small 56-69-year group, the increase in depth fell short of significance, most likely because of low power. Only six or seven AZD1222 recipients were SARS-CoV-2 seropositive at baseline, limiting conclusions about previously exposed vaccinees. Participants were mostly white British and included more females than males, and it was suggested by the authors that clonal diversity may have been underestimated. CD4 TCRs associated with the vaccine covered the entire spike protein, and the dominant responses were in regions 160-218 and 743-854.

Here the sequenced sample was peripheral blood, taken 28 days after the second AZD1222 dose. The V gene is TRBV28 and the J gene is TRBJ1-1, with TRBD1 perhaps the D gene, on 5 matching bases. This sequence was found in an adult who received the AZD1222 COVID-19 vaccine. At the DNA level, the sequence is TGTGCCAGCAGTTTGGGGCCTCTGCGGCTTCCGAACACTGAAGCTTTCTTT. Translation gives CASSLGPLRLPNTEAFF.